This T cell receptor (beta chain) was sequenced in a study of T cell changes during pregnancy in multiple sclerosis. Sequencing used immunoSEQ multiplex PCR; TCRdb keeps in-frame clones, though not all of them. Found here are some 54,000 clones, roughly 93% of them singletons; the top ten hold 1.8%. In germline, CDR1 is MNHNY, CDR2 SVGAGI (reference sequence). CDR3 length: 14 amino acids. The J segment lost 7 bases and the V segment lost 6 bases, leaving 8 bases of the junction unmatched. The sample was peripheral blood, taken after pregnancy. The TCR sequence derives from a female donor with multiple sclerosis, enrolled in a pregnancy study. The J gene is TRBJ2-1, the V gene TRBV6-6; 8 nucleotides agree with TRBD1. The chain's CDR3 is CASSLWTGQNEQFF. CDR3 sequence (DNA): TGTGCCAGCAGCCTTTGGACAGGGCAGAATGAGCAGTTCTTC.